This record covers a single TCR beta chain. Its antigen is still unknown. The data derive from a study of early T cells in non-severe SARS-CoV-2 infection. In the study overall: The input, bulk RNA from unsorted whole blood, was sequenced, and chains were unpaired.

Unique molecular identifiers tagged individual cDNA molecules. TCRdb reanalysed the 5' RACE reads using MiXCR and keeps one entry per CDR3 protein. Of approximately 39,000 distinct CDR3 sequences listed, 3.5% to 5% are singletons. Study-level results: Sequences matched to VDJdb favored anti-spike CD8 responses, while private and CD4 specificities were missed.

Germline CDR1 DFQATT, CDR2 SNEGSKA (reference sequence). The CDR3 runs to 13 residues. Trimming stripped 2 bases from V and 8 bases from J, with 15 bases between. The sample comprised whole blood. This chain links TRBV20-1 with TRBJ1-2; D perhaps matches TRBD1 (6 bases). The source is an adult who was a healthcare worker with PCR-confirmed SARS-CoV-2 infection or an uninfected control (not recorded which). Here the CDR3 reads CSARPLQGRGYTF. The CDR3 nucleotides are TGCAGTGCTAGACCCCTACAGGGTCGAGGCTACACCTTC.